This T cell receptor (beta chain) emerged from a study of a mutant IDH1 vaccine in newly diagnosed glioma. Looking at the study overall: Prior therapy was radiotherapy, temozolomide, or both; most received both.

As for time point: week 11, during vaccination. Each vaccine dose was 300 ug of mutant IDH1 20-mer peptide, with topical imiquimod. Tumors from donors were new WHO grade 3 or 4 IDH1-mutant astrocytomas with ATRX loss. A remark on this clone: Its antigen is currently unknown.

The data were produced by immunoSEQ multiplex PCR, yet TCRdb's version contains in-frame clones alone and is incomplete. The sample comprises 35,000 to 40,000 clones, 84% of which are singletons, and 2.2% rests with the top ten. This clonotype originated in a man between 35 and 55 years old with glioma. Sequencing used PBMCs, obtained from a glioma patient whose treatment included an IDH1 peptide vaccine.

The CDR3, as DNA: TGTGCCAGCAGTTACTCTGGGGCAGGGCAAGGAGATACGCAGTATTTT. This translates into CASSYSGAGQGDTQYF. V and J are TRBV6-6 and TRBJ2-3; maybe TRBD1 (5 bases). CDR3 size: 16 residues. CDR1 and CDR2 from the germline V gene are MNHNY and SVGAGI (reference sequence). V was shortened by 0 bases and J by 5 bases, with 15 bases between the two germline ends.